These 3 T cell receptor beta chains were sequenced from one sample in a study of identical twins. TCRdb recomputed calls from the 5' RACE reads with MiXCR, one row per CDR3 protein. The data hold over 550,000 distinct CDR3 sequences, with around 7.4% observed a single time. This sample also appeared in a second study, on yellow fever vaccine responses in identical twins.

Sequencing input: PBMCs. These receptor sequences come from a woman aged 18-29 years in good health.

The rearrangement links TRBV18 to TRBJ2-7; TRBD2 matches at 9 bases. V shed 2 bases, J shed 2 bases, and the junction held 4 bases outside the gene matches. CDR1 is KGHSH, CDR2 LQKENI, per germline. CDR3 length: 15 amino acids. The CDR3 protein is CASSPWREGPYEQYF. The CDR3 DNA reads as TGTGCCAGCTCACCATGGCGGGAGGGCCCCTACGAGCAGTACTTC. Filled out from reference TRBV18 and TRBJ2-7, the complete variable domain reads NAGVMQNPRHLVRRRGQEARLRCSPMKGHSHVYWYRQLPEEGLKFMVYLQKENIIDESGMPKERFSAEFPKEGPSILRIQQVVRGDSAAYFCASSPWREGPYEQYFGPGTRLTVT.

The table lists this clonotype with a few counts. The V call is TRBV18, the J call TRBJ2-7, with 9 bases matching TRBD2. The germline gives CDR1 KGHSH, CDR2 LQKENI. V shed 6 bases and J 3 bases; nucleotides not matched to a gene: 9. This CDR3 has 15 amino acids. The CDR3 sequence: CASSRASGANYEQYF. CDR3 sequence (DNA): TGTGCCAGCTCGCGGGCTAGCGGGGCCAACTACGAGCAGTACTTC.

In this sample, this clonotype turned up many times. V gene TRBV28 combines with J gene TRBJ2-5; D unresolved. The germline V gene encodes CDR1 MDHEN and CDR2 SYDVKM. Trimming pared 5 bases from V and 4 bases from J, leaving 8 bases between. There are 12 residues in the CDR3. CDR3 bases: TGTGCCAGCAGTAACCAAAGAGAGACCCAGTACTTC. Its protein is CASSNQRETQYF.